The next 27 T cell receptor beta chains were all read from a single sample in a study of T-cell memory formation after mild COVID-19. A single record per CDR3 protein comes from TCRdb applying MiXCR to the 5' RACE reads. The sample shows about 450,000 distinct CDR3 sequences, more than 20% of them seen only once. The sequencing input was PBMCs or a T cell subset sorted from them (not recorded which). Every receptor here comes from an adult woman who had mild COVID-19 (a few samples of this study predate the infection). Cell type and time point are not known.

This clonotype was observed a few times. The rearrangement joins TRBV4-3 to TRBJ1-2; D is perhaps TRBD1 (6 bases). Germline CDR1 and CDR2: LGHNA and YSLEER. This CDR3 region has 13 residues. V was pared by 0 bases and J by 8 bases, with 10 bases between. As DNA, the CDR3 is TGCGCCAGCAGCCAAGACTGGGGGCTCGGCTACACCTTC. Residues: CASSQDWGLGYTF.

The V call is TRBV29-1, the J call TRBJ1-3; 8 positions agree with TRBD1. The germline CDR1 and CDR2 sequences are SQVTM and ANQGSEA. With V trimmed by 0 bases and J by 0 bases, 10 bases remained unmatched. This CDR3 is 18 amino acids long. The DNA of the CDR3 is TGCAGCGTTGAAGAGAGGACAGGGAAGGGCCTCTCTGGAAACACCATATATTTT. This codes for CSVEERTGKGLSGNTIYF.

The chain recombines TRBV27 with TRBJ2-2, with a weak D call TRBD2 (6 bases). The V end was cut by 8 bases, the J end by 5 bases, with 18 bases between. Per germline, CDR1 MNHEY and CDR2 SMNVEV (reference sequence). The CDR3 sequence is 15 residues long. The CDR3 sequence is CASGPEEGATGELFF. The CDR3, as DNA: TGTGCCAGCGGTCCTGAGGAGGGAGCAACCGGGGAGCTGTTTTTT.

A few counts support this clonotype. This rearrangement joins TRBV9 to TRBJ2-1, with 13 bases matching TRBD2. The CDR3 has 14 residues. The germline V gene encodes CDR1 SGDLS and CDR2 YYNGEE. The junction had 3 bases not matched to a gene; V was cut back by 2 bases and J by 10 bases. The CDR3 DNA follows: TGTGCCAGCAGCGTCGGGACTAGCGGGACGGAGCAGTTCTTC. As protein: CASSVGTSGTEQFF.

As concerns this clonotype: A junction end diverges from the germline sequence, so it may reflect a read error. The V call is TRBV4-1, the J call TRBJ2-7; 10 bases fit TRBD1. The length of the CDR3 is 18 residues. Per germline, CDR1 MGHRA and CDR2 YSYEKL. As DNA, the CDR3 is TGCGCCAGCAGCCAAGGATGGGAGGCGGGACAGGGGTTCCACGAGAAGTACTTC. This codes for CASSQGWEAGQGFHEKYF.

The chain recombines TRBV7-9 with TRBJ2-5; 9 bases fit TRBD2. CDR3 length equals 17 residues. Germline assignment: CDR1 SEHNR and CDR2 FQNEAQ (reference sequence). V shed 2 bases, J shed 1 base, and the junction held 8 bases outside the gene matches. This CDR3 is CASSLRGGARGQETQYF. The CDR3 DNA sequence: TGTGCCAGCAGCTTACGCGGGGGGGCCCGAGGCCAAGAGACCCAGTACTTC.

CDR3 in amino acids: CASSPGDRGNHEQYF. The CDR3 bases are TGCGCCAGCAGCCCTGGGGACAGGGGGAACCACGAGCAGTACTTC. The chain links TRBV5-1 to TRBJ2-7, with 11 bases fitting TRBD1. The CDR3 is made up of 15 amino acids. The germline V gene encodes CDR1 SGHRS and CDR2 YFSETQ. After removal of 4 bases from V and 5 bases from J, the junction contained 8 bases not matched to a gene.

This clonotype was seen a few times. V usage is TRBV7-3 and J usage is TRBJ1-1; TRBD1 agrees at 8 bases. Germline trimming cut 0 bases from V and 5 bases from J; bases unmatched to any gene: 8. Germline V CDR1 and CDR2: SGHTA, FQGTGA. The CDR3 extends over 16 amino acids. CDR3 sequence reads: CASSLTAGQGGTEAFF. The CDR3 coding sequence is TGTGCCAGCAGCTTAACCGCCGGACAGGGAGGAACTGAAGCTTTCTTT.

This clonotype was recorded a few times. This chain joins TRBV24-1 and TRBJ2-1, with 13 nucleotides matching TRBD2. Germline values: CDR1 KGHDR, CDR2 SFDVKD. Losses at the gene ends were 3 bases for V and 13 bases for J; bases not matched to a gene: 8. CDR3 length: 15 amino acids. CDR3 region: CATSDTSGRAVDQFF. The CDR3 DNA reads as TGTGCCACCAGTGATACTAGCGGGAGGGCCGTGGATCAGTTCTTC.

The chain couples TRBV29-1 to TRBJ2-3; TRBD2 is a possible D gene (6 bases). Germline V gene data show CDR1 as SQVTM and CDR2 as ANQGSEA. Trimming took off 5 bases at V and 4 bases at J, with 16 bases between the two ends. The CDR3 runs to 14 residues. In DNA form, the CDR3 reads TGCAGCGTTCTGACGGGGGTACACGCAGATACGCAGTATTTT. This encodes CSVLTGVHADTQYF.

This clonotype was detected a few times. This chain links TRBV4-3 with TRBJ2-1; perhaps TRBD2 as D (5 bases). Germline V lookup: CDR1 LGHNA, CDR2 YSLEER. The CDR3 contains 13 residues. V lost 6 bases to trimming and J lost 9 bases, with 15 bases between them. The CDR3 DNA reads TGCGCCAGCAGTCCGGGGTCGTTGGGTGAGCAGTTCTTC. Amino acid sequence: CASSPGSLGEQFF.

The J gene is TRBJ2-7, the V gene TRBV7-6, with TRBD2 identical over 14 bases. With V trimmed by 0 bases and J by 3 bases, 1 base remained unmatched. Germline CDR1 reads SGHVS; CDR2 reads FNYEAQ. This CDR3 spans 16 amino acids. This chain's CDR3 is CASSLAGTSGSYEQYF. As DNA, the CDR3 is TGTGCCAGCAGCTTAGCGGGGACTAGCGGGAGCTACGAGCAGTACTTC. Supplemented by reference TRBV7-6 and TRBJ2-7, the full variable domain reads GAGVSQSPRYKVTKRGQDVALRCDPISGHVSLYWYRQALGQGPEFLTYFNYEAQQDKSGLPNDRFSAERPEGSISTLTIQRTEQRDSAMYRCASSLAGTSGSYEQYFGPGTRLTVT.

The rearrangement joins TRBV28 to TRBJ2-3, with D unresolved. The CDR3 totals 16 residues. V was clipped by 1 base and J by 0 bases, with 11 bases between them. Looked up from germline, CDR1 is MDHEN and CDR2 is SYDVKM. CDR3 region: CASSLSWELSTDTQYF. In DNA, the CDR3 is TGTGCCAGCAGTTTATCATGGGAACTTAGCACAGATACGCAGTATTTT. The whole variable domain, remainder taken from reference TRBV28 and TRBJ2-3, is DVKVTQSSRYLVKRTGEKVFLECVQDMDHENMFWYRQDPGLGLRLIYFSYDVKMKEKGDIPEGYSVSREKKERFSLILESASTNQTSMYLCASSLSWELSTDTQYFGPGTRLTVL.

The chain joins TRBV4-2 to TRBJ2-4; D perhaps matches TRBD2 (5 bases). The CDR3 extends over 15 amino acids. Germline V gene lookup returns CDR1 LGHNA and CDR2 YNFKEQ. V was cut by 0 bases and J by 11 bases, with 17 bases left in between. The CDR3 DNA follows: TGTGCCAGCAGCCAAGACCGGACGGGGAAAACATTTCAGTACTTC. Protein: CASSQDRTGKTFQYF.

The DNA of the CDR3 is TGTGCCAGCAGTGAACTAGAATGGCCGTCGGTCGCTGATACGCAGTATTTT. This codes for CASSELEWPSVADTQYF. This chain uses TRBV6-1 with TRBJ2-3; D is uncertain. This CDR3 is built from 17 residues. Germline lookup yields CDR1 MNHNS and CDR2 SASEGT. Trimming removed 2 bases from V and 6 bases from J, with 21 bases in between.

The chain employs TRBV5-1 and TRBJ1-5; D not resolved. CDR3 length: 15 residues. CDR1 is SGHRS and CDR2 is YFSETQ in the germline V gene. Deletions cut 4 bases from V and 8 bases from J, with 19 bases between. CDR3: CASSMEGRWSEPQHF. CDR3 nucleotides: TGCGCCAGCAGCATGGAAGGCAGGTGGTCGGAGCCCCAGCATTTT. The complete variable domain, with remaining parts taken from reference TRBV5-1 and TRBJ1-5, reads KAGVTQTPRYLIKTRGQQVTLSCSPISGHRSVSWYQQTPGQGLQFLFEYFSETQRNKGNFPGRFSGRQFSNSRSEMNVSTLELGDSALYLCASSMEGRWSEPQHFGDGTRLSIL.

This clonotype came up a few times. The chain carries TRBV20-1 and TRBJ2-2, with D perhaps TRBD2 (6 bases). The CDR3 extends over 15 amino acids. In germline, CDR1 is DFQATT, CDR2 SNEGSKA (reference sequence). V lost 0 bases and J lost 6, with 14 bases in between. CDR3 protein: CSAREPGARAGELFF. Written as DNA, the CDR3 is TGCAGTGCTAGAGAACCGGGAGCGAGGGCCGGGGAGCTGTTTTTT.

The chain has TRBV5-1 and TRBJ2-2; weak D call: TRBD1 (6 bases). CDR1 is SGHRS and CDR2 is YFSETQ in the germline V gene. With 0 bases removed from V and 6 bases from J, the gap between germline ends came to 9 bases. The CDR3 covers 14 residues. This CDR3 reads CASSLEGQPGELFF. In DNA, the CDR3 is TGCGCCAGCAGCTTGGAGGGACAACCCGGGGAGCTGTTTTTT.

This clonotype was found many times. The chain joins TRBV5-1 to TRBJ2-3; D gene ambiguous. Between the trimmed V and J ends, which lost 2 bases and 6 bases, there was a span of 4 bases. The CDR3 totals 11 residues. Germline loops: CDR1 SGHRS, CDR2 YFSETQ. The CDR3 DNA is TGCGCCAGCAGCTTCGAGGATACGCAGTATTTT. Its translation: CASSFEDTQYF.

J is TRBJ1-6 and V is TRBV7-9, with D possibly being TRBD1 (5 bases). Trimming took 1 base from V and 7 from J, leaving 17 bases between them. This CDR3 comprises 17 residues. The germline CDR1 and CDR2 sequences are SEHNR and FQNEAQ (reference sequence). The CDR3 sequence is CASSLDRWLGGNSPLHF. The CDR3 DNA sequence: TGTGCCAGCAGCTTAGACCGATGGCTGGGGGGGAATTCACCCCTCCACTTT.

The chain couples TRBV18 to TRBJ2-7, with a tentative D call TRBD1 (5 bases). The CDR3 runs 15 residues. Trimming took off 0 bases at V and 0 bases at J, with 9 bases between the two ends. Germline values: CDR1 KGHSH, CDR2 LQKENI. CDR3 bases: TGTGCCAGCTCACCACCTAGCAGGGCCTCCTACGAGCAGTACTTC. Protein sequence: CASSPPSRASYEQYF.

CDR3 sequence (DNA): TGCAGTGCTGGGGGGTATGAGTATGGCTACACCTTC. Translation gives CSAGGYEYGYTF. The chain recombines TRBV20-1 with TRBJ1-2; D might be TRBD1 (5 bases). V dropped 5 bases and J dropped 5 bases, with 12 bases sitting between them. The CDR3 is made up of 12 amino acids. Germline V lookup: CDR1 DFQATT, CDR2 SNEGSKA (reference sequence).

This clonotype was seen a handful of times. The chain combines TRBV7-6 with TRBJ2-1, with TRBD2 matching over 11 bases. J was trimmed by 7 bases and V by 3 bases; bases with no gene match: 11. CDR1 SGHVS and CDR2 FNYEAQ come from the germline V gene. This CDR3 is 17 amino acids long. Written as DNA, the CDR3 is TGTGCCAGCAGCTTTGAAGCGGGACTAGCGGATTCTAATGAGCAGTTCTTC. It is translated as CASSFEAGLADSNEQFF.

This chain links TRBV7-3 with TRBJ2-3, with a tentative D call TRBD2 (6 bases). The length of the CDR3 is 15 residues. CDR1 is SGHTA and CDR2 is FQGTGA in the germline V gene. With 1 base removed from V and 2 bases from J, the gap between germline ends came to 10 bases. The CDR3 DNA sequence: TGTGCCAGCAGCTTAAATGCGGGGAACACAGATACGCAGTATTTT. Its protein is CASSLNAGNTDTQYF.

The rearrangement joins TRBV12-3 or TRBV12-4 to TRBJ2-1, with 8 bases aligning to TRBD2. The CDR3 contains 18 residues. The J segment lost 0 bases and the V segment lost 1 base, leaving 8 bases of the junction unmatched. The chain's CDR3 is CASSLEVGGGDSYNEQFF. In nucleotides, the CDR3 is TGTGCCAGCAGTTTAGAGGTCGGGGGGGGAGACTCCTACAATGAGCAGTTCTTC.

This clonotype showed up many times. V usage is TRBV29-1 and J usage is TRBJ2-1; 13 nucleotides line up with TRBD2. Germline CDR1 is SQVTM and CDR2 is ANQGSEA. V lost 4 bases to trimming and J lost 9 bases; unmatched junction nucleotides: 6. The CDR3 is 14 residues long. The CDR3 spells CSVGTSGRSGEQFF. The DNA for the CDR3 is TGCAGCGTTGGGACTAGCGGGAGATCTGGTGAGCAGTTCTTC.

This clonotype has more than one count but fewer than ten. The chain employs TRBV5-1 and TRBJ2-5; D is undetermined. In germline, CDR1 is SGHRS, CDR2 YFSETQ. Trimming took off 0 bases at V and 1 base at J, with 7 bases between the two ends. The CDR3 has 14 amino acids. Written as DNA, the CDR3 is TGCGCCAGCAGCTTGGCTGCTTTCCAAGAGACCCAGTACTTC. As protein: CASSLAAFQETQYF. The whole variable domain, filled in from reference TRBV5-1 and TRBJ2-5, reads KAGVTQTPRYLIKTRGQQVTLSCSPISGHRSVSWYQQTPGQGLQFLFEYFSETQRNKGNFPGRFSGRQFSNSRSEMNVSTLELGDSALYLCASSLAAFQETQYFGPGTRLLVL.